This TCR beta chain emerged from a study of control samples from healthy donors and cancer patients (TCRdb year 2020). V loses 4 bases, J loses 2 bases, and the germline ends lie 11 bases apart. The germline V gene encodes CDR1 LNHDA and CDR2 SQIVND (reference sequence). The CDR3, from cysteine to phenylalanine, totals 14 residues. Just CDR3 DNA is preserved here, 42 bases in frame from base 1. Receptor libraries were prepared by the immunoSEQ multiplex PCR assay. In its TCRdb copy, this immuneACCESS table keeps in-frame sequences only and misses some clones. Where compared with another copy, unresolved V genes explain less than half of these, and the others have no known cause. The sample table holds about 180,000 clones, of which 90% to 95% were seen once. The ten largest clones capture 1.3% of the sample. Points on this clone: What antigen it recognizes has not been identified. Nothing much larger sits one base from this clone, and base qualities are not available.

The specimen sequenced was blood. In this chain, TRBV19 is recombined with TRBJ2-5; the D gene cannot be resolved beyond TRBD1 or TRBD2, each matching 5 bases. This receptor was identified in a young woman in good health. At the DNA level, the sequence is TGTGCCAGTAGTACTACCGGGGCACAAGAGACCCAGTACTTC. Protein translation: CASSTTGAQETQYF. The entire variable domain, with the stretches around the CDR3 drawn from the reference TRBV19 and TRBJ2-5 proteins, is DGGITQSPKYLFRKEGQNVTLSCEQNLNHDAMYWYRQDPGQGLRLIYYSQIVNDFQKGDIAEGYSVSREKKESFPLTVTSAQKNPTAFYLCASSTTGAQETQYFGPGTRLLVL.